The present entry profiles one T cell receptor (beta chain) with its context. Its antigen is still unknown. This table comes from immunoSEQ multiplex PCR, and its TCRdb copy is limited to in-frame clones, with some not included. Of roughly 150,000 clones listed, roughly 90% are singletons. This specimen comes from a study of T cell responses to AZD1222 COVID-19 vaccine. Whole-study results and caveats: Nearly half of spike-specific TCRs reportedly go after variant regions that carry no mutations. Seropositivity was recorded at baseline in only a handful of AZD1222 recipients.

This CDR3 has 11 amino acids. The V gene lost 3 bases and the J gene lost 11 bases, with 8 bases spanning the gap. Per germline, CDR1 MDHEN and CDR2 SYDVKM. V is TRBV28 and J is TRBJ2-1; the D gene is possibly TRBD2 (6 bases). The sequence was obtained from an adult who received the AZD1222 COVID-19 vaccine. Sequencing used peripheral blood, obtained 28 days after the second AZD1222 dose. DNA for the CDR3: TGTGCCAGCAGTTTCGGAGGGAAGCAGTTCTTC. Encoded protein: CASSFGGKQFF. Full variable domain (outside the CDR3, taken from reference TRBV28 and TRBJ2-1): DVKVTQSSRYLVKRTGEKVFLECVQDMDHENMFWYRQDPGLGLRLIYFSYDVKMKEKGDIPEGYSVSREKKERFSLILESASTNQTSMYLCASSFGGKQFFGPGTRLTVL.